A single sample is the source of the 21 T cell receptor beta chains below, sequenced in a study of cytomegalovirus exposure and HLA in healthy donors. Primers: 60 Vbeta forward and 13 Jbeta reverse. The protocol was immunoSEQ multiplex PCR, while the TCRdb copy is restricted to in-frame clones and leaves out a portion. The data show about 52,000 clones, 60% to 75% seen once. The sequenced material came from PBMCs. The receptors were sampled from a woman aged 45-60 years in good health and CMV-seronegative.

The V gene is TRBV10-3, the J gene TRBJ2-5; D is uncertain. The CDR3 covers 13 residues. Germline CDR1 reads ENHRY; CDR2 reads SYGVKD. V lost 11 bases, J lost 1 base, and 14 bases lay in between. The CDR3 DNA reads as TGTGCCGCGAGTGGCGGTCCCCAAGAGACCCAGTACTTC. It specifies CAASGGPQETQYF.

The chain uses TRBV15 and TRBJ1-4, with D maybe TRBD1 (5 bases). In germline, CDR1 is LNHNV, CDR2 YYDKDF (reference sequence). The CDR3 spans 17 residues. The V gene lost 1 base and the J gene lost 8 bases, with 20 bases spanning the gap. For the CDR3, the DNA is TGTGCCACCAGCAGAGCGGGCCCACTAGCAGGGCGAGAAAAACTGTTTTTT. Translation: CATSRAGPLAGREKLFF.

This clone has just a few counts. This rearrangement joins TRBV5-6 to TRBJ1-1; 10 nucleotides agree with TRBD1. The CDR3 runs 13 residues. Germline V gene data show CDR1 as SGHDT and CDR2 as YYEEEE. The ends lost 4 bases at V and 11 bases at J; junction bases unmatched: 8. This chain's CDR3 is CASSLRDRGTAFF. Here the CDR3 DNA reads TGTGCCAGCAGCCTCCGGGACAGGGGTACGGCTTTCTTT. The full variable domain, in which reference TRBV5-6 and TRBJ1-1 provide the parts outside the CDR3, is DAGVTQSPTHLIKTRGQQVTLRCSPKSGHDTVSWYQQALGQGPQFIFQYYEEEERQRGNFPDRFSGHQFPNYSSELNVNALLLGDSALYLCASSLRDRGTAFFGQGTRLTVV.

In the case of this clone: The same CDR3 can be traced to other DNA sequences in this sample. The chain links TRBV19 to TRBJ1-2; 11 bases map to TRBD1. J lost 4 bases, V lost 4 bases, and 2 bases had no gene match. From germline, CDR1 is LNHDA and CDR2 SQIVND (reference sequence). This CDR3 has 14 amino acids. This CDR3 is CASSNGQGAYGYTF. Written as DNA, the CDR3 is TGTGCCAGTAGTAACGGACAGGGGGCCTATGGCTACACCTTC.

V and J are TRBV6-6 and TRBJ2-7; D is perhaps TRBD2 (5 bases). The CDR3 runs to 9 residues. Germline assignment: CDR1 MNHNY and CDR2 SVGAGI (reference sequence). The V and J ends lost 8 bases and 7 bases respectively, with 6 bases between them. Written as DNA, the CDR3 is TGTGCCAGCGGGGAGGAGCAGTACTTC. This codes for CASGEEQYF.

V usage is TRBV28 and J usage is TRBJ1-4; TRBD1 is a possible D gene (5 bases). CDR1 is MDHEN and CDR2 is SYDVKM in the germline V gene. V dropped 2 bases and J dropped 0 bases, with 13 bases sitting between them. CDR3 length: 17 amino acids. The CDR3 DNA is TGTGCCAGCAGTTTAATGAGCTTAGGGGCAACTAATGAAAAACTGTTTTTT. It yields the protein CASSLMSLGATNEKLFF.

As for this clone: The junction departs from the called germline gene at one end, perhaps through a read error. V and J are TRBV6-1 and TRBJ2-7, with D perhaps matching TRBD1 or TRBD2 (6 bases each). Germline CDR1 and CDR2: MNHNS and SASEGT. This CDR3 contains 14 residues. The DNA for the CDR3 is TGTGCCAGCAGGGAAGGGGGAGGAACCTACGAGCAGTACTTC. Its translation: CASREGGGTYEQYF.

The chain has TRBV4-2 and TRBJ2-4; D perhaps matches TRBD1 (6 bases). Germline V gene lookup returns CDR1 LGHNA and CDR2 YNFKEQ. Trimming shortened V by 3 bases and J by 6 bases, and 15 bases separated the two germline ends. This CDR3 contains 15 residues. This CDR3 reads CASSHKGERGNIQYF. CDR3 coding DNA: TGTGCCAGCAGCCATAAGGGGGAGAGGGGAAACATTCAGTACTTC.

The count of this clone is one. The rearrangement joins TRBV18 to TRBJ1-1; D is perhaps TRBD1 (6 bases). Germline CDR1 is KGHSH and CDR2 is LQKENI. CDR3 length: 12 residues. Trimming shortened V by 0 bases and J by 11 bases, and 10 bases separated the two germline ends. In DNA form, the CDR3 reads TGTGCCAGCTCACCACCATCAGGGGCGGCTTTCTTT. Its translation is CASSPPSGAAFF.

This rearrangement joins TRBV19 to TRBJ1-5; D unresolved. Trimming shortened V by 1 base and J by 0 bases, and 7 bases separated the two germline ends. The CDR3 loop spans 15 amino acids. Per germline, CDR1 LNHDA and CDR2 SQIVND (reference sequence). Written as DNA, the CDR3 is TGTGCCAGTAGTATAGGAGAGTATAGCAATCAGCCCCAGCATTTT. It translates to CASSIGEYSNQPQHF.

This clone was observed a handful of times. V and J are TRBV15 and TRBJ2-2; perhaps TRBD2 as D (6 bases). The germline V gene has CDR1 LNHNV and CDR2 YYDKDF (reference sequence). This CDR3 spans 17 amino acids. Trimming removed 9 bases at V and 5 bases at J, with 25 bases between. In nucleotides, the CDR3 is TGTGCCACAGAGGGGTATAGGGCGGGATGGAGAACCGGGGAGCTGTTTTTT. Encoded protein: CATEGYRAGWRTGELFF.

The V call is TRBV5-5, the J call TRBJ2-4; no definite D call. V was trimmed by 4 bases and J by 9 bases, leaving 14 bases between them. CDR3 length: 13 residues. The germline gives CDR1 SGHKS, CDR2 YYEKEE (reference sequence). CDR3 sequence reads: CASSQRGESIQYF. The CDR3, as DNA: TGTGCCAGCAGCCAGAGAGGAGAGAGCATTCAGTACTTC.

This rearrangement joins TRBV7-2 to TRBJ1-6, with D perhaps TRBD1 (5 bases). V was shortened by 6 bases and J by 0 bases, with 18 bases between the two germline ends. Germline CDR1 reads SGHTA; CDR2 reads FQGNSA. The CDR3 contains 18 residues. CDR3 sequence (DNA): TGTGCCAGCAGAGTCAGGGAGGGTGGGAGCTCCTATAATTCACCCCTCCACTTT. Translation: CASRVREGGSSYNSPLHF.

This clone appeared a few times. The chain carries TRBV28 and TRBJ2-5; the D gene is possibly TRBD2 (5 bases). The V and J ends lost 8 bases and 2 bases respectively, with 9 bases between them. CDR1 and CDR2 (germline): MDHEN, SYDVKM. The CDR3 consists of 12 residues. CDR3 bases: TGTGCCAGCGGAGGCGGTCAAGAGACCCAGTACTTC. Translating gives CASGGGQETQYF.

By its share, this clone is medium-sized. This chain's CDR3 is CASSPAMAGNEQFF. CDR3 DNA: TGTGCCAGCAGTCCAGCCATGGCGGGCAATGAGCAGTTCTTC. V gene TRBV6-5 combines with J gene TRBJ2-1, with D possibly matching TRBD2 (5 bases). This CDR3 contains 14 residues. V was trimmed by 5 bases and J by 6 bases, leaving 14 bases between them. Germline V gives CDR1 MNHEY, CDR2 SVGAGI.

This clone was recorded only once. The rearrangement links TRBV10-1 to TRBJ2-1, with TRBD2 matching over 12 bases. V lost 2 bases, J lost 9 bases, and 5 bases stayed unmatched. In germline, CDR1 is WNHNN, CDR2 SYGVQD (reference sequence). The CDR3 covers 15 residues. The CDR3 nucleotides are TGCGCCAGCAGTGAGGACCTAGCGGGAGGGAGTGAGCAGTTCTTC. This sequence encodes CASSEDLAGGSEQFF.

A few counts support this clone. The chain recombines TRBV5-1 with TRBJ2-1; the D gene is possibly TRBD2 (5 bases). Germline-derived CDR1 and CDR2 are SGHRS and YFSETQ. Trimming stripped 0 bases from V and 5 bases from J, with 12 bases between. This CDR3 region has 15 residues. CDR3 in amino acids: CASSLVGGFDNEQFF. The DNA of the CDR3 is TGCGCCAGCAGCTTGGTCGGAGGTTTCGACAATGAGCAGTTCTTC.

The chain is built from TRBV27 and TRBJ2-3, with a tentative D call TRBD1 (5 bases). Germline CDR1 is MNHEY and CDR2 is SMNVEV (reference sequence). This CDR3 region has 13 residues. Trimming removed 7 bases from V and 1 base from J, with 9 bases in between. The CDR3 sequence is CASTKGGTDTQYF. CDR3 sequence (DNA): TGTGCCAGCACCAAAGGGGGCACAGATACGCAGTATTTT.

This clone appeared a few times. V is TRBV29-1 and J is TRBJ1-6; TRBD1 agrees at 7 bases. CDR3 length: 12 residues. Germline CDR1 reads SQVTM; CDR2 reads ANQGSEA. V dropped 6 bases and J dropped 10; count of bases not matched to a gene: 6. This chain's CDR3 is CSVLTGSSPLHF. DNA of the CDR3: TGCAGCGTACTGACAGGGTCGTCACCCCTCCACTTT.

The chain joins TRBV30 to TRBJ1-4, with D unresolved. The germline V gene encodes CDR1 GTSNPN and CDR2 SVGIG (reference sequence). Trimming removed 4 bases from V and 12 bases from J, with 21 bases in between. The CDR3 is made up of 14 amino acids. CDR3 nucleotides: TGTGCCTGGACATACCCCAACCCCACGGGAGAACTGTTTTTT. Its translation: CAWTYPNPTGELFF.

The chain employs TRBV7-6 and TRBJ2-2, with 7 bases that match TRBD1. This CDR3 contains 16 residues. The germline V gene encodes CDR1 SGHVS and CDR2 FNYEAQ. Trimming cost V 0 bases and J 2 bases; bases outside gene matches: 3. The CDR3 nucleotides are TGTGCCAGCAGCTTAGCAGGGACAGTTAACACCGGGGAGCTGTTTTTT. Its translation: CASSLAGTVNTGELFF.